This T cell receptor beta chain was documented in a study of blood T cells in healthy people across ages. Through a sample-barcoded 5' primer and a J-beta primer mix, a second PCR was run for about 7 to 12 cycles. TCRdb reprocessed the 5' RACE reads via MiXCR and lists one record per CDR3 protein. This table has around 1,700,000 distinct CDR3 sequences, about 28% appearing once. General study results and limits: A roughly linear fall in TCR beta diversity per million T cells was seen with increasing age.

Healthy Caucasians from Russia aged roughly 6 to 95 served as donors. In the case of this clonotype: The antigen remains undetermined.

Sequenced material: blood. This TCR came from a woman aged 25 to 39 in good health.

The CDR3 DNA sequence: TGTGCCAGCAGCTTTGAGCCGGCCCGGGAGCAGTTCTTC. As protein: CASSFEPAREQFF. This sequence joins TRBV5-4 and TRBJ2-1; D gene uncertain. This CDR3 spans 13 amino acids. Germline CDR1 is SGHNT and CDR2 is YYREEE (reference sequence). With 2 bases removed from V and 10 bases from J, the gap between germline ends came to 13 bases.